Presented here are 13 T cell receptor beta chains from one specimen sequenced in a study of T cell responses to AZD1222 COVID-19 vaccine. The method was immunoSEQ multiplex PCR; TCRdb's version includes in-frame clones alone and lacks a portion of them. The sample consists of more than 100,000 clones, approximately 84% of them appearing once. Sequenced here: peripheral blood, sampled on day 0 of AZD1222 vaccination. The receptors originated from an adult in good health.

V and J are TRBV9 and TRBJ1-1; maybe TRBD1 (5 bases). The CDR3 runs to 15 residues. Germline V gene lookup returns CDR1 SGDLS and CDR2 YYNGEE. Trimming left V 4 bases short and J 1 base short, with 14 bases between. The CDR3: CASSPRGGANTEAFF. The CDR3 bases are TGTGCCAGCAGCCCCCGGGGGGGAGCGAACACTGAAGCTTTCTTT.

This chain connects TRBV4-1 to TRBJ2-1; D perhaps matches TRBD1 (6 bases). The CDR3 sequence is 15 residues long. V shed 1 base and J shed 7 bases, with 14 bases lying between them. The germline CDR1 and CDR2 sequences are MGHRA and YSYEKL. The DNA of the CDR3 is TGCGCCAGCAGCCAAGTGTTCCAGGGGATAAATGAGCAGTTCTTC. It encodes CASSQVFQGINEQFF.

The chain links TRBV7-2 to TRBJ2-3; TRBD1 aligns across 9 bases. Per the germline V gene, CDR1 is SGHTA and CDR2 is FQGNSA. The V gene end was trimmed by 5 bases and the J gene end by 1 base; junction bases not matched to a gene: 1. The CDR3 has 14 amino acids. The CDR3 region is CASSRDRGTDTQYF. The CDR3 DNA reads TGTGCCAGCAGCCGGGACAGGGGCACAGATACGCAGTATTTT.

This clone was seen once. The chain uses TRBV9 and TRBJ1-5; 9 positions agree with TRBD1. Germline CDR1 reads SGDLS; CDR2 reads YYNGEE. With 7 bases clipped from V and 9 bases from J, the junction kept 5 bases outside the gene matches. This CDR3 spans 12 amino acids. The CDR3 DNA is TGTGCCAGCGGGACAGGGTCCCTGCCCCAGCATTTT. Encoded protein: CASGTGSLPQHF.

The chain uses TRBV6-5 and TRBJ1-3; maybe TRBD1 (5 bases). The CDR3 is 15 amino acids. Trimming took 2 bases from V and 1 from J, leaving 9 bases between them. Looked up from germline, CDR1 is MNHEY and CDR2 is SVGAGI. This CDR3 is CASSYQGGSGNTIYF. CDR3 DNA sequence: TGTGCCAGCAGTTACCAGGGCGGGTCTGGAAACACCATATATTTT.

This clone was detected a few times. The chain carries TRBV28 and TRBJ1-5, with D unresolved. The CDR3 sequence is 15 residues long. Looked up from germline, CDR1 is MDHEN and CDR2 is SYDVKM. V was clipped by 1 base and J by 4 bases, with 11 bases between them. The CDR3 reads CASSLSWSENQPQHF. The CDR3 coding sequence is TGTGCCAGCAGTTTATCTTGGTCTGAAAATCAGCCCCAGCATTTT.

This rearrangement joins TRBV5-4 to TRBJ1-2; D remains unclear. The CDR3 is 13 residues long. Germline V gene data show CDR1 as SGHNT and CDR2 as YYREEE (reference sequence). V was pared by 4 bases and J by 0 bases, with 7 bases between. The CDR3 coding sequence is TGTGCCAGCAGCATCTCGGCTAACTATGGCTACACCTTC. Translating it yields CASSISANYGYTF.

The chain joins TRBV5-4 to TRBJ1-2; the match to TRBD1 covers 8 bases. V lost 2 bases, J lost 7 bases, and 13 bases stayed unmatched. Germline values: CDR1 SGHNT, CDR2 YYREEE (reference sequence). The CDR3 loop spans 16 amino acids. The CDR3 sequence: CASSFVVLWDRSGYTF. The CDR3 nucleotides read TGTGCCAGCAGCTTTGTTGTATTGTGGGACAGGAGTGGCTACACCTTC. Full variable domain (outside the CDR3, taken from reference TRBV5-4 and TRBJ1-2): ETGVTQSPTHLIKTRGQQVTLRCSSQSGHNTVSWYQQALGQGPQFIFQYYREEENGRGNFPPRFSGLQFPNYSSELNVNALELDDSALYLCASSFVVLWDRSGYTFGSGTRLTVV.

CDR3 loop: CASSRGRGRILAEAFF. For the CDR3, the DNA is TGTGCCAGCAGCCGCGGGAGGGGGCGCATCTTAGCTGAAGCTTTCTTT. The chain has TRBV5-6 and TRBJ1-1, with TRBD1 identical over 7 bases. This CDR3 comprises 16 residues. Germline V CDR1 and CDR2: SGHDT, YYEEEE. V trimming: 4 bases; J trimming: 6 bases; junction bases outside the gene matches: 15.

The rearrangement joins TRBV28 to TRBJ1-5, with TRBD1 matching over 9 bases. With 6 bases clipped from V and 4 bases from J, the junction kept 7 bases outside the gene matches. This CDR3 comprises 15 residues. Germline V gene lookup returns CDR1 MDHEN and CDR2 SYDVKM. CDR3: CASSQGQGRNQPQHF. The CDR3 DNA reads TGTGCCAGCAGCCAGGGACAGGGCCGGAATCAGCCCCAGCATTTT.

This rearrangement joins TRBV5-6 to TRBJ2-7; D unclear. This CDR3 has 13 residues. The germline V gene encodes CDR1 SGHDT and CDR2 YYEEEE. The V end was cut by 1 base, the J end by 5 bases, with 10 bases between. CDR3 in DNA: TGTGCCAGCAGCTTGAACCGCCTTGACGAGCAGTACTTC. It is translated as CASSLNRLDEQYF.

J is TRBJ1-1 and V is TRBV6-1, with D possibly matching TRBD1 (5 bases). The germline CDR1 and CDR2 sequences are MNHNS and SASEGT. This CDR3 is 13 amino acids long. The V end was cut by 2 bases, the J end by 2 bases, with 6 bases between. The CDR3 coding sequence is TGTGCCAGCAGTGAACAGGGTAACACTGAAGCTTTCTTT. It translates to CASSEQGNTEAFF.

The DNA of the CDR3 is TGTGCCAGCAGCCAAAGACGGAAGCAAGAGACCCAGTACTTC. It encodes CASSQRRKQETQYF. The rearrangement links TRBV7-6 to TRBJ2-5; D unclear. V was trimmed by 5 bases and J by 2 bases, leaving 12 bases between them. From germline, CDR1 is SGHVS and CDR2 FNYEAQ. The CDR3 length is 14 residues.